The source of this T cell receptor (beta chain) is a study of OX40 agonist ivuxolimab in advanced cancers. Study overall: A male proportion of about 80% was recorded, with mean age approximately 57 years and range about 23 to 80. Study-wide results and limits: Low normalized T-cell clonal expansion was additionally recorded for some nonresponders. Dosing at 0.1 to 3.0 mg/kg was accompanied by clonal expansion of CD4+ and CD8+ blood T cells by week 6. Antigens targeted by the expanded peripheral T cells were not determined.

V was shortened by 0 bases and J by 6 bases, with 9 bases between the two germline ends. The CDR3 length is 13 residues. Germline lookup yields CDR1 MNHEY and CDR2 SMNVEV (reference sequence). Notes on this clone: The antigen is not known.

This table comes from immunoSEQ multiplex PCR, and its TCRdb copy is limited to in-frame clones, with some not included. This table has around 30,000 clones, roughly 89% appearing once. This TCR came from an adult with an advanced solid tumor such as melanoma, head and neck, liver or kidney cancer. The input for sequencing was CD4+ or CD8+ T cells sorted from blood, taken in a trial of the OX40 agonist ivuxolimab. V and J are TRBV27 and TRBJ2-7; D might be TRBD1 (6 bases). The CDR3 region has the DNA TGTGCCAGCAGTTTATCCCAGGGGACCGAGCAGTACTTC. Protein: CASSLSQGTEQYF.